This T cell receptor (beta chain) was documented in a study of blood T cell repertoires in COVID-19. About the study: Collection of acute and convalescent COVID-19 samples took place in the United States, Italy and Spain. Nucleic acid was either cDNA or gDNA, and it came from T cells, B-cell-depleted T cells, or PBMCs.

Method: immunoSEQ multiplex PCR; TCRdb's copy keeps in-frame clones and lacks some. In the table there are 70,000 to 75,000 clones, around 80% of which are singletons. This clone appeared many times. This TCR was recovered from a man aged 55 to 70 with active or convalescent COVID-19. Sequenced: peripheral blood.

For the CDR3, the DNA is TGTGCCAGCAGTTTATTGGGGGGGACCACTGAAGCTTTCTTT. This encodes CASSLLGGTTEAFF. The rearrangement links TRBV28 to TRBJ1-1, with a possible D match to TRBD1 (5 bases). This CDR3 has 14 residues. Trimming left V 1 base short and J 4 bases short, with 10 bases between. The germline V gene encodes CDR1 MDHEN and CDR2 SYDVKM.